Below, 26 T cell receptor beta chains from the same sample are listed, as sequenced in a study of blood T cell repertoires in COVID-19. Clones were sequenced by immunoSEQ multiplex PCR, and TCRdb holds only the in-frame ones, with some missing. This table has 540,000 or so clones, around 90% appearing once. What was sequenced was peripheral blood. The receptor source for this set is a woman aged 45 to 65 with COVID-19, enrolled during active disease.

As regards this clone: The sample carries other DNA sequences with the same CDR3. The V call is TRBV10-1, the J call TRBJ1-2, with D perhaps TRBD1 (5 bases). The CDR3 is made up of 13 amino acids. V was clipped by 5 bases and J by 0 bases, with 7 bases between them. Germline values: CDR1 WNHNN, CDR2 SYGVQD (reference sequence). CDR3 nucleotide sequence: TGCGCCAGCAGTAGGGGATCTAACTATGGCTACACCTTC. Translated, it gives CASSRGSNYGYTF.

This sequence joins TRBV7-9 and TRBJ2-3; 7 nucleotides line up with TRBD2. Germline CDR1 SEHNR, CDR2 FQNEAQ (reference sequence). This CDR3 contains 18 residues. V gave up 4 bases and J gave up 7 bases; unmatched junction bases: 20. CDR3 region: CASSSPTKSSGPVYTQYF. As DNA, the CDR3 is TGTGCCAGCAGCTCGCCAACAAAATCTAGCGGCCCCGTGTATACGCAGTATTTT.

The V call is TRBV30, the J call TRBJ2-3; D is unresolved. Germline assignment: CDR1 GTSNPN and CDR2 SVGIG (reference sequence). V dropped 4 bases and J dropped 6 bases, with 11 bases sitting between them. The CDR3 is 12 residues long. The CDR3 nucleotides are TGTGCCTGGACCATGGCCCGCGATACGCAGTATTTT. Encoded protein: CAWTMARDTQYF. The full variable domain, with the rest looked up from reference TRBV30 and TRBJ2-3, is SQTIHQWPATLVQPVGSPLSLECTVEGTSNPNLYWYRQAAGRGLQLLFYSVGIGQISSEVPQNLSASRPQDRQFILSSKKLLLSDSGFYLCAWTMARDTQYFGPGTRLTVL.

The chain carries TRBV7-2 and TRBJ2-5, with TRBD2 matching 8 bases. The germline gives CDR1 SGHTA, CDR2 FQGNSA. CDR3 length: 16 residues. The J segment lost 3 bases and the V segment lost 5 bases, leaving 11 bases of the junction unmatched. In nucleotides, the CDR3 is TGTGCCAGCAGCCCTTCGGCGGGGGGAGTGGAAGAGACCCAGTACTTC. It translates to CASSPSAGGVEETQYF.

The genes are TRBV13 and TRBJ2-2; TRBD1 aligns across 9 bases. V lost 5 bases, J lost 3 bases, and 7 bases stayed unmatched. From germline, CDR1 is PRHDT and CDR2 FYEKMQ (reference sequence). CDR3 length: 16 residues. The CDR3 loop is CASSHSRDRDTGELFF. The CDR3 coding sequence is TGTGCCAGCAGCCACTCGAGGGACAGGGACACCGGGGAGCTGTTTTTT.

This chain connects TRBV5-1 to TRBJ1-1; a possible D gene is TRBD1 (6 bases). The CDR3 sequence is 14 residues long. The germline V and J ends were trimmed by 3 bases and 5 bases, with 14 bases remaining between them. CDR1 SGHRS and CDR2 YFSETQ come from the germline V gene. The chain's CDR3 is CASSSLSGDTEAFF. Here the CDR3 DNA reads TGCGCCAGCAGCTCACTCTCAGGGGATACTGAAGCTTTCTTT. Together with reference TRBV5-1 and TRBJ1-1, the CDR3 gives the full variable domain: KAGVTQTPRYLIKTRGQQVTLSCSPISGHRSVSWYQQTPGQGLQFLFEYFSETQRNKGNFPGRFSGRQFSNSRSEMNVSTLELGDSALYLCASSSLSGDTEAFFGQGTRLTVV.

In its sample, this clone was seen once. The J gene is TRBJ2-7, the V gene TRBV7-2, with D tentatively TRBD1 (7 bases). V lost 1 base and J lost 3, with 16 bases in between. The CDR3 length is 16 residues. The V gene's germline CDR1 is SGHTA and CDR2 FQGNSA. The CDR3 is CASSLGLTRGDYEQYF. The CDR3 DNA sequence: TGTGCCAGCAGCTTAGGATTGACCAGGGGGGACTACGAGCAGTACTTC.

The chain couples TRBV19 to TRBJ2-7, with D maybe TRBD1 (5 bases). Trimming cost V 6 bases and J 2 bases, with 11 bases left between them. CDR1 and CDR2 (germline): LNHDA, SQIVND (reference sequence). The CDR3 extends over 13 amino acids. In nucleotides, the CDR3 is TGTGCCAGTAGGTTGGGGCCCGCCTACGAGCAGTACTTC. Its translation is CASRLGPAYEQYF.

The chain recombines TRBV5-1 with TRBJ1-1; D uncertain. This CDR3 has 12 amino acids. V lost 0 bases and J lost 8, with 8 bases in between. From germline, CDR1 is SGHRS and CDR2 YFSETQ. CDR3 loop: CASSLGPSEAFF. CDR3 nucleotides: TGCGCCAGCAGCTTGGGGCCCTCCGAAGCTTTCTTT.

This chain links TRBV2 with TRBJ2-1; the match to TRBD2 covers 9 bases. Germline-derived CDR1 and CDR2 are SNHLY and FYNNEI. This CDR3 is 16 amino acids long. Trimming removed 5 bases from V and 12 bases from J; junction bases left unmatched: 17. The CDR3 sequence: CASSYRLADRVGGQFF. Here the CDR3 DNA reads TGTGCCAGCAGTTACCGACTAGCGGATCGGGTGGGTGGGCAGTTCTTC.

This clone was seen just once. This chain links TRBV10-3 with TRBJ1-6, with a weak D call TRBD1 (6 bases). The V gene lost 3 bases and the J gene lost 7 bases, with 13 bases spanning the gap. CDR3 length: 15 amino acids. Germline CDR1 ENHRY, CDR2 SYGVKD. This CDR3 is CAISDRQDSNSPLHF. The CDR3 nucleotides read TGTGCCATCAGTGACCGACAGGACTCAAATTCACCCCTCCACTTT.

V and J are TRBV28 and TRBJ2-1; 7 bases fit TRBD2. V shed 3 bases and J 10 bases; nucleotides not matched to a gene: 9. The CDR3 totals 14 residues. The germline gives CDR1 MDHEN, CDR2 SYDVKM. The CDR3 coding sequence is TGTGCCAGCAGTTTCGCGGGCGGGAGTCCAGAGCAGTTCTTC. As protein: CASSFAGGSPEQFF.

The sample holds a few counts of this clone. This chain uses TRBV27 with TRBJ1-5, with 7 bases identical to TRBD1. In germline, CDR1 is MNHEY, CDR2 SMNVEV (reference sequence). The CDR3 runs 15 residues. V was pared by 2 bases and J by 7 bases, with 8 bases of the junction left unmatched. CDR3 sequence: CASSLTTGVRQPQHF. In DNA, the CDR3 is TGTGCCAGCAGTTTAACAACAGGGGTACGGCAGCCCCAGCATTTT.

The chain carries TRBV19 and TRBJ2-7; 12 bases align to TRBD2. The J segment lost 2 bases and the V segment lost 5 bases, leaving 4 bases of the junction unmatched. Germline lookup yields CDR1 LNHDA and CDR2 SQIVND (reference sequence). The CDR3 spans 15 residues. The CDR3 protein is CASSYGLAGTYEQYF. The CDR3 nucleotides read TGTGCCAGTAGTTATGGACTAGCGGGAACCTACGAGCAGTACTTC. Combining the CDR3 with reference TRBV19 and TRBJ2-7 gives the whole variable domain DGGITQSPKYLFRKEGQNVTLSCEQNLNHDAMYWYRQDPGQGLRLIYYSQIVNDFQKGDIAEGYSVSREKKESFPLTVTSAQKNPTAFYLCASSYGLAGTYEQYFGPGTRLTVT.

This clone was detected only once. V usage is TRBV11-2 and J usage is TRBJ1-1; D unclear. Germline CDR1 is SGHAT and CDR2 is FQNNGV. Between the trimmed V and J ends, which lost 2 bases and 2 bases, there was a span of 3 bases. This CDR3 spans 12 amino acids. This chain's CDR3 is CASSLTNTEAFF. In DNA, the CDR3 is TGTGCCAGCAGCTTAACTAACACTGAAGCTTTCTTT.

This chain connects TRBV7-6 to TRBJ2-7, with TRBD2 as a possible D gene (6 bases). Germline V gene sequence: CDR1 SGHVS, CDR2 FNYEAQ. There are 15 residues in the CDR3. Trimming left V 0 bases short and J 7 bases short, with 16 bases between. In DNA, the CDR3 is TGTGCCAGCAGCTTAGCCGGGTGGGAGGCAGGTGAGCAGTACTTC. This encodes CASSLAGWEAGEQYF.

The chain uses TRBV6-5 and TRBJ2-1, with D possibly matching TRBD2 (6 bases). Germline loops: CDR1 MNHEY, CDR2 SVGAGI. V was clipped by 7 bases and J by 9 bases, with 13 bases between them. This CDR3 has 12 amino acids. CDR3 sequence reads: CASTIPGGEQFF. CDR3 coding DNA: TGTGCCAGCACCATTCCCGGGGGTGAGCAGTTCTTC.

The chain has TRBV2 and TRBJ1-5; no reliable D call. In germline, CDR1 is SNHLY, CDR2 FYNNEI. The CDR3 is 15 amino acids. Trimming shortened V by 7 bases and J by 6 bases, and 19 bases separated the two germline ends. The CDR3 DNA reads as TGTGCCAGCACAAAGGAGGCATTGTATGGTCAGCCCCAGCATTTT. It is translated as CASTKEALYGQPQHF.

This sequence joins TRBV2 and TRBJ2-6; D call uncertain. V shed 3 bases and J shed 0 bases, with 6 bases lying between them. Germline V gene sequence: CDR1 SNHLY, CDR2 FYNNEI. This CDR3 comprises 15 residues. Here the CDR3 reads CASSDRNSGANVLTF. The CDR3 region has the DNA TGTGCCAGCAGTGACAGGAACTCTGGGGCCAACGTCCTGACTTTC.

The chain has TRBV19 and TRBJ1-6; possibly TRBD1 for D (5 bases). The CDR3 sequence is 17 residues long. The germline V gene has CDR1 LNHDA and CDR2 SQIVND (reference sequence). Trimming took off 5 bases at V and 0 bases at J, with 14 bases between the two ends. The CDR3, as DNA: TGTGCCAGTAGTCCCTACCCGGGGGGCTCCTATAATTCACCCCTCCACTTT. Amino acids: CASSPYPGGSYNSPLHF.

The rearrangement links TRBV19 to TRBJ2-2; possibly TRBD2 for D (5 bases). V lost 6 bases and J 2 bases, leaving 16 bases between the germline ends. CDR3 length equals 16 residues. CDR1 and CDR2 (germline): LNHDA, SQIVND (reference sequence). The DNA for the CDR3 is TGTGCCAGTAGGGGCGGGCATTCGTCAAACACCGGGGAGCTGTTTTTT. This encodes CASRGGHSSNTGELFF.

This chain uses TRBV11-2 with TRBJ2-7, with 9 bases fitting TRBD1. Germline loops: CDR1 SGHAT, CDR2 FQNNGV. Trimming removed 5 bases from V and 2 bases from J; junction bases left unmatched: 4. The CDR3 length is 14 residues. The chain's CDR3 is CASSARQGAYEQYF. The CDR3 coding sequence is TGTGCCAGCAGCGCCCGACAGGGGGCCTACGAGCAGTACTTC.

The rearrangement links TRBV28 to TRBJ2-1, with TRBD2 matching 9 bases. This CDR3 has 17 amino acids. Per germline, CDR1 MDHEN and CDR2 SYDVKM. After removal of 5 bases from V and 4 bases from J, the junction contained 12 bases not matched to a gene. Here the CDR3 DNA reads TGTGCCAGCAGTGTTGCGGGGGGGGCTGTCAGGTACAATGAGCAGTTCTTC. It codes for CASSVAGGAVRYNEQFF.

J is TRBJ2-2 and V is TRBV3-1 (or the pseudogene TRBV3-2); TRBD2 matches at 10 bases. The junction had 6 bases not matched to a gene; V was cut back by 4 bases and J by 1 base. Germline V gene lookup returns CDR1 LGHDT and CDR2 YNNKEL (reference sequence). The CDR3 has 17 residues. The CDR3 sequence is CASSLSLAGVNTGELFF. The DNA of the CDR3 is TGTGCCAGCAGCCTTAGCCTAGCGGGGGTGAACACCGGGGAGCTGTTTTTT.

The chain links TRBV13 to TRBJ2-7; D is perhaps TRBD1 (6 bases). The CDR3 contains 15 residues. Germline lookup yields CDR1 PRHDT and CDR2 FYEKMQ (reference sequence). Trimming removed 4 bases at V and 0 bases at J, with 13 bases between. The CDR3 spells CASSSGRGSSYEQYF. The CDR3 bases are TGTGCCAGCAGCTCTGGTAGGGGGAGCTCCTACGAGCAGTACTTC.

This chain links TRBV6-5 with TRBJ2-5; D uncertain. V was clipped by 8 bases and J by 7 bases, with 20 bases between them. CDR1 is MNHEY and CDR2 is SVGAGI in the germline V gene. The CDR3 is 14 residues long. The CDR3 DNA reads TGTGCCAGCGAGGAAGTCGGTGAAGTGGGGACCCAGTACTTC. This gives the protein CASEEVGEVGTQYF.